The 12 T cell receptor beta chains reported below all come from one sample, sequenced in a study of blood T cell repertoires in COVID-19. TCRdb's table, derived via immunoSEQ multiplex PCR, lists solely in-frame clones and lacks some. The sample includes about 28,000 clones, around 87% seen only once; the top ten take 5.4%. The specimen was peripheral blood. These receptors all stem from a man aged 55 to 70 with active COVID-19.

The chain carries TRBV6-1 and TRBJ1-5; D is undetermined. Germline V gene sequence: CDR1 MNHNS, CDR2 SASEGT. The CDR3 has 13 residues. V lost 2 bases, J lost 2 bases, and 4 bases lay in between. The CDR3 DNA sequence: TGTGCCAGCAGTGAACTACGCAATCAGCCCCAGCATTTT. It encodes CASSELRNQPQHF.

The chain employs TRBV2 and TRBJ1-2; possible D gene TRBD1, 5 bases. V was shortened by 6 bases and J by 9 bases, with 17 bases between the two germline ends. The CDR3 contains 13 residues. Germline V gene data show CDR1 as SNHLY and CDR2 as FYNNEI. The DNA for the CDR3 is TGTGCCAGCAGCCCTCAGGGAGGTATGAGCTACACCTTC. Protein product: CASSPQGGMSYTF.

The chain uses TRBV11-3 and TRBJ1-5; TRBD1 matches at 9 bases. Per germline, CDR1 SGHNT and CDR2 YENEEA. With 7 bases clipped from V and 7 bases from J, the junction kept 14 bases outside the gene matches. The CDR3 has 16 amino acids. CDR3 DNA sequence: TGTGCCAGCACCGACTCCCGGGACAGGGTTGTGCAGCCCCAGCATTTT. Its protein product is CASTDSRDRVVQPQHF.

The chain joins TRBV7-9 to TRBJ1-2, with unresolved D. Germline CDR1 SEHNR, CDR2 FQNEAQ (reference sequence). This CDR3 region has 16 residues. V was pared by 0 bases and J by 4 bases, with 15 bases between. CDR3 residues: CASSLAAGQALYGYTF. CDR3 DNA: TGTGCCAGCAGCTTAGCTGCTGGCCAGGCCCTCTATGGCTACACCTTC.

The chain carries TRBV5-4 and TRBJ2-2; 8 bases line up with TRBD1. From germline, CDR1 is SGHNT and CDR2 YYREEE (reference sequence). V lost 3 bases and J lost 0; bases outside the gene matches: 4. CDR3 size: 16 residues. The DNA for the CDR3 is TGTGCCAGCAGCTGGAAACAGGGGGCGAACACCGGGGAGCTGTTTTTT. This codes for CASSWKQGANTGELFF.

The J gene is TRBJ2-7, the V gene TRBV28; a weak D match, TRBD1 (7 bases). Germline V CDR1 and CDR2: MDHEN, SYDVKM. The CDR3 length is 13 residues. The V and J ends lost 7 bases and 3 bases respectively, with 13 bases between them. CDR3 residues: CASKGQGGYEQYF. Written as DNA, the CDR3 is TGTGCCAGCAAAGGGCAGGGGGGCTACGAGCAGTACTTC.

This clone has a handful of counts. This rearrangement joins TRBV6-1 to TRBJ1-6; 7 positions agree with TRBD1. The CDR3 is 15 residues long. The J segment lost 14 bases and the V segment lost 1 base, leaving 11 bases of the junction unmatched. Germline CDR1 and CDR2: MNHNS and SASEGT. CDR3 loop: CASSEVEQGIGALHF. For the CDR3, the DNA is TGTGCCAGCAGTGAAGTTGAACAGGGGATTGGGGCCCTCCACTTT.

The chain joins TRBV9 to TRBJ2-1; TRBD2 aligns across 12 bases. This CDR3 is 17 amino acids long. The trim removed 0 bases at V and 7 bases at J, leaving 8 bases unmatched. Germline CDR1 reads SGDLS; CDR2 reads YYNGEE. CDR3 nucleotides: TGTGCCAGCAGCGTAGGACTAGCGGGGGCCTCAGGTAATGAGCAGTTCTTC. This translates into CASSVGLAGASGNEQFF.

The chain is built from TRBV6-1 and TRBJ2-7; a possible D gene is TRBD1 (5 bases). CDR3 length: 18 amino acids. Trimming shortened V by 0 bases and J by 7 bases, and 25 bases separated the two germline ends. The germline gives CDR1 MNHNS, CDR2 SASEGT. Here the CDR3 reads CASSEASAAAGKLGEQYF. The CDR3 DNA is TGTGCCAGCAGTGAAGCGAGTGCGGCGGCAGGGAAGTTGGGGGAGCAGTACTTC.

The chain is built from TRBV6-1 and TRBJ2-5; TRBD2 matches 9 bases. The CDR3 extends over 17 amino acids. Germline V lookup: CDR1 MNHNS, CDR2 SASEGT. J was trimmed by 6 bases and V by 2 bases; bases with no gene match: 13. CDR3 DNA: TGTGCCAGCAGTGAATGGGCTAGCGGGGTAGGTTTGAAGACCCAGTACTTC. The encoded protein is CASSEWASGVGLKTQYF.

CDR3 residues: CASSLTRINEQFF. CDR3 nucleotides: TGTGCCAGCAGCCTTACAAGAATCAATGAGCAGTTCTTC. J is TRBJ2-1 and V is TRBV7-3; D is unclear. Trimming pared 5 bases from V and 6 bases from J, leaving 11 bases between. CDR1 and CDR2 (germline): SGHTA, FQGTGA. This CDR3 region has 13 residues.

The rearrangement links TRBV7-2 to TRBJ2-5; TRBD1 is a possible D gene (6 bases). Deletions cut 3 bases from V and 6 bases from J, with 14 bases between. Per the germline V gene, CDR1 is SGHTA and CDR2 is FQGNSA. This CDR3 has 14 amino acids. The CDR3 bases are TGTGCCAGCAGCTTCGACAGGTCTGGGAAGACCCAGTACTTC. It encodes CASSFDRSGKTQYF.